What follows is one TCR beta chain and its context. These data originate in a study of blood T cell repertoires in COVID-19. Study at large: Sources were T cells, B-cell-depleted T cells, or PBMCs; the material itself was cDNA or gDNA.

The V gene's germline CDR1 is SEHNR and CDR2 FQNEAQ (reference sequence). CDR3 length: 13 amino acids. V dropped 11 bases and J dropped 0 bases, with 13 bases sitting between them. Only in-frame clones appear in the TCRdb table, and some are missing; sequencing was by immunoSEQ multiplex PCR. The sample shows under 550,000 clones, over 85% of them seen only once. V usage is TRBV7-9 and J usage is TRBJ1-1; D is uncertain. The TCR originated in a man between 18 and 35 years old with COVID-19, enrolled during active disease. The sample comprised peripheral blood. The CDR3 region has the DNA TGTGCCTCGGGGTTCGCCTTGAACACTGAAGCTTTCTTT. It is translated as CASGFALNTEAFF.